The 31 T cell receptor beta chains below come from one sample, sequenced in a study of T cell responses to AZD1222 COVID-19 vaccine. TCRdb keeps only in-frame clones here, not all; method: immunoSEQ multiplex PCR. The table records about 130,000 clones, over 85% of them present only once. Material: peripheral blood, obtained 28 days after the second AZD1222 dose. All receptors derive from an adult who received the AZD1222 COVID-19 vaccine.

The genes are TRBV18 and TRBJ1-2; D remains ambiguous. Trimming left V 5 bases short and J 2 bases short, with 3 bases between. The V gene's germline CDR1 is KGHSH and CDR2 LQKENI. The CDR3 has 11 amino acids. The CDR3 bases are TGTGCCAGCTCAGACAACTATGGCTACACCTTC. Translating it yields CASSDNYGYTF. Full variable domain (outside the CDR3, taken from reference TRBV18 and TRBJ1-2): NAGVMQNPRHLVRRRGQEARLRCSPMKGHSHVYWYRQLPEEGLKFMVYLQKENIIDESGMPKERFSAEFPKEGPSILRIQQVVRGDSAAYFCASSDNYGYTFGSGTRLTVV.

The chain couples TRBV24-1 to TRBJ2-6; TRBD1 aligns across 7 bases. Looked up from germline, CDR1 is KGHDR and CDR2 is SFDVKD. Trimming at V came to 7 bases and at J to 0 bases, leaving 11 bases not matched to a gene. There are 18 residues in the CDR3. The CDR3 sequence is CATSTARQGLSGANVLTF. Written as DNA, the CDR3 is TGTGCCACCAGCACCGCCCGACAGGGCCTCTCTGGGGCCAACGTCCTGACTTTC.

The CDR3 here is CASSLANPEKLFF. CDR3 nucleotide sequence: TGTGCCAGCAGCTTAGCTAACCCTGAAAAACTGTTTTTT. V and J are TRBV7-9 and TRBJ1-4; no definite D call. The V gene lost 0 bases and the J gene lost 7 bases, with 6 bases spanning the gap. Germline CDR1 reads SEHNR; CDR2 reads FQNEAQ (reference sequence). CDR3 length: 13 amino acids.

Here the CDR3 DNA reads TGTGCCAGCAGACATCCAGGGGCGCAAGAGACCCAGTACTTC. It encodes CASRHPGAQETQYF. The V and J genes are TRBV7-9 and TRBJ2-5, with D possibly TRBD1 on 6 matching bases. Germline-derived CDR1 and CDR2 are SEHNR and FQNEAQ (reference sequence). This CDR3 comprises 14 residues. V lost 6 bases to trimming and J lost 2 bases, with 13 bases between them.

J is TRBJ2-2 and V is TRBV2; a weak D match, TRBD1 (5 bases). Germline V gene sequence: CDR1 SNHLY, CDR2 FYNNEI. V was pared by 3 bases and J by 8 bases, with 13 bases between. There are 14 residues in the CDR3. CDR3 sequence (DNA): TGTGCCAGCAGTGACCAGGGTGAGCGTGGGGAGCTGTTTTTT. It yields the protein CASSDQGERGELFF.

V is TRBV15 and J is TRBJ1-4; no clear D. From germline, CDR1 is LNHNV and CDR2 YYDKDF (reference sequence). V was clipped by 3 bases and J by 1 base, with 9 bases between them. The CDR3 spans 15 residues. The CDR3 region is CATSRGTETNEKLFF. CDR3 coding DNA: TGTGCCACCAGCAGGGGAACGGAAACTAATGAAAAACTGTTTTTT.

The chain joins TRBV30 to TRBJ1-3, with D perhaps matching TRBD1 (6 bases). Germline assignment: CDR1 GTSNPN and CDR2 SVGIG (reference sequence). The CDR3 extends over 13 amino acids. Trimming pared 3 bases from V and 4 bases from J, leaving 10 bases between. CDR3 nucleotide sequence: TGTGCCTGGAGCGACGGACAGGGAAACACCATATATTTT. It yields the protein CAWSDGQGNTIYF.

This clone was observed once. The V call is TRBV7-9, the J call TRBJ2-7; D is uncertain. This CDR3 spans 12 amino acids. V lost 5 bases to trimming and J lost 4 bases, with 9 bases between them. CDR1 is SEHNR and CDR2 is FQNEAQ in the germline V gene (reference sequence). CDR3 residues: CASSALRYEQYF. For the CDR3, the DNA is TGTGCCAGCAGCGCACTCAGATACGAGCAGTACTTC.

The V call is TRBV19, the J call TRBJ2-1; 8 bases map to TRBD2. V gave up 5 bases and J gave up 8 bases; unmatched junction bases: 11. Germline V gene data show CDR1 as LNHDA and CDR2 as SQIVND (reference sequence). This CDR3 spans 15 amino acids. This CDR3 is CASSSHLAGSDEQFF. CDR3 sequence (DNA): TGTGCCAGTAGTTCTCATTTAGCGGGATCTGATGAGCAGTTCTTC.

This chain links TRBV6-2 or TRBV6-3 with TRBJ1-1; perhaps TRBD1 as D (6 bases). The CDR3 spans 13 residues. The germline V gene has CDR1 MNHEY and CDR2 SVGEGT. The V end was cut by 5 bases, the J end by 5 bases, with 12 bases between. CDR3: CASSTVRGTEAFF. CDR3 in DNA: TGTGCCAGCAGTACCGTGAGGGGGACTGAAGCTTTCTTT.

In this sample, this clone turned up once. The gene calls are TRBV11-2 and TRBJ1-4; D ambiguous. CDR3 size: 15 residues. V dropped 5 bases and J dropped 5 bases, with 15 bases sitting between them. Germline CDR1 is SGHAT and CDR2 is FQNNGV. The CDR3 here is CASSPALYSNEKLFF. CDR3 bases: TGTGCCAGCAGCCCGGCCCTCTACTCCAATGAAAAACTGTTTTTT. The full variable domain, rest sourced from reference TRBV11-2 and TRBJ1-4, is EAGVAQSPRYKIIEKRQSVAFWCNPISGHATLYWYQQILGQGPKLLIQFQNNGVVDDSQLPKDRFSAERLKGVDSTLKIQPAKLEDSAVYLCASSPALYSNEKLFFGSGTQLSVL.

The J gene is TRBJ2-3, the V gene TRBV19; 11 bases fit TRBD2. CDR1 and CDR2 (germline): LNHDA, SQIVND (reference sequence). CDR3 length equals 17 residues. J was trimmed by 0 bases and V by 4 bases; bases with no gene match: 6. CDR3 in DNA: TGTGCCAGTAGTACCCCGGGACTAGCGGTGAGCACAGATACGCAGTATTTT. This encodes CASSTPGLAVSTDTQYF.

In its sample, this clone was seen once. J is TRBJ1-1 and V is TRBV5-1, with D maybe TRBD1 (5 bases). V lost 0 bases and J 7 bases, leaving 10 bases between the germline ends. CDR1 is SGHRS, CDR2 YFSETQ, per germline. The CDR3 has 13 residues. The CDR3 coding sequence is TGCGCCAGCAGCTTGGATGGGGGGATTGAAGCTTTCTTT. As protein: CASSLDGGIEAFF.

This chain joins TRBV18 and TRBJ2-2, with no clear D. Trimming removed 3 bases at V and 1 base at J, with 9 bases between. The CDR3 is made up of 15 amino acids. Per germline, CDR1 KGHSH and CDR2 LQKENI. The CDR3 nucleotides read TGTGCCAGCTCACCCCGGATAGGGAACACCGGGGAGCTGTTTTTT. This translates into CASSPRIGNTGELFF.

V gene TRBV7-2 combines with J gene TRBJ2-3, with TRBD2 identical over 7 bases. In germline, CDR1 is SGHTA, CDR2 FQGNSA. V lost 2 bases, J lost 6 bases, and 11 bases stayed unmatched. The CDR3 consists of 16 residues. The CDR3: CASSLRPAGPSDTQYF. The CDR3 DNA follows: TGTGCCAGCAGCTTACGTCCAGCGGGGCCCTCTGATACGCAGTATTTT.

The DNA of the CDR3 is TGTGCCAGCAGCTCGGGACTAGCGGGGATCGCCGGGGAGCTGTTTTTT. Protein product: CASSSGLAGIAGELFF. This chain connects TRBV5-6 to TRBJ2-2; 13 nucleotides line up with TRBD2. V was clipped by 3 bases and J by 6 bases; unmatched bases: 5. The CDR3 loop spans 16 amino acids. In germline, CDR1 is SGHDT, CDR2 YYEEEE.

The J gene is TRBJ1-2, the V gene TRBV7-8, with 7 bases that match TRBD1. Trimming took 4 bases from V and 7 from J; bases not matched to a gene: 12. There are 15 residues in the CDR3. CDR1 is SGHVS, CDR2 FQNEAQ, per germline. In DNA, the CDR3 is TGTGCCAGCAGCTCCCTCCGACAGGGATCTGGTGGCTACACCTTC. The encoded protein is CASSSLRQGSGGYTF.

The rearrangement links TRBV4-3 to TRBJ1-5; D not resolved. This CDR3 is built from 12 residues. With 1 base removed from V and 9 bases from J, the gap between germline ends came to 7 bases. Looked up from germline, CDR1 is LGHNA and CDR2 is YSLEER. The CDR3 DNA follows: TGCGCCAGCAGCCAAGGGGAGGGGCCCCAGCATTTT. It translates to CASSQGEGPQHF.

This clone was seen just once. The chain combines TRBV5-6 with TRBJ2-7, with D possibly TRBD1 on 7 matching bases. The V end was cut by 3 bases, the J end by 2 bases, with 18 bases between. The CDR3 runs to 16 residues. Germline CDR1 is SGHDT and CDR2 is YYEEEE. The CDR3 spells CASSSLTGRFAYEQYF. The CDR3 nucleotides read TGTGCCAGCAGCTCCCTGACAGGGAGGTTCGCCTACGAGCAGTACTTC.

The J gene is TRBJ1-1, the V gene TRBV5-8; TRBD1 is a possible D gene (5 bases). The CDR3 is made up of 15 amino acids. The germline V gene has CDR1 SGHTS and CDR2 YDEGEE. V lost 4 bases and J 0 bases, leaving 13 bases between the germline ends. CDR3 sequence: CASSPWGTVNTEAFF. As DNA, the CDR3 is TGTGCCAGCAGCCCGTGGGGGACGGTGAACACTGAAGCTTTCTTT.

The chain is built from TRBV7-6 and TRBJ1-4; a possible D gene is TRBD1 (5 bases). The CDR3 is 17 residues long. V lost 1 base, J lost 4 bases, and 16 bases lay in between. The germline gives CDR1 SGHVS, CDR2 FNYEAQ. The CDR3 bases are TGTGCCAGCAGCTTAGGGGTAGGAGGGGATGGTAATGAAAAACTGTTTTTT. Protein sequence: CASSLGVGGDGNEKLFF.

In its sample, this clone was seen once. This chain links TRBV10-3 with TRBJ2-3, with D tentatively TRBD1 or TRBD2 (6 bases each). This CDR3 has 14 amino acids. Deletions cut 4 bases from V and 5 bases from J, with 13 bases between. Germline V gene data show CDR1 as ENHRY and CDR2 as SYGVKD. The CDR3 DNA reads TGTGCCATCAGTGGCGGGACAAAAGGAGATACGCAGTATTTT. The encoded protein is CAISGGTKGDTQYF.

V and J are TRBV5-1 and TRBJ2-7; a possible D gene is TRBD1 (6 bases). CDR1 is SGHRS and CDR2 is YFSETQ in the germline V gene. The CDR3 totals 14 residues. The V and J ends lost 4 bases and 1 base respectively, with 12 bases between them. The CDR3 coding sequence is TGCGCCAGCAGCATCCGACAGGCTTCCTACGAGCAGTACTTC. It yields the protein CASSIRQASYEQYF. The variable domain in full, completed from reference TRBV5-1 and TRBJ2-7, reads KAGVTQTPRYLIKTRGQQVTLSCSPISGHRSVSWYQQTPGQGLQFLFEYFSETQRNKGNFPGRFSGRQFSNSRSEMNVSTLELGDSALYLCASSIRQASYEQYFGPGTRLTVT.

The chain couples TRBV5-1 to TRBJ1-3; 7 nucleotides agree with TRBD1. The junction had 5 bases not matched to a gene; V was cut back by 4 bases and J by 4 bases. Germline CDR1 reads SGHRS; CDR2 reads YFSETQ. This CDR3 contains 14 residues. The CDR3: CASSLQTGGNTIYF. Written as DNA, the CDR3 is TGCGCCAGCAGCCTTCAGACAGGGGGAAACACCATATATTTT.

The chain joins TRBV9 to TRBJ1-1; possibly TRBD1 for D (6 bases). The length of the CDR3 is 14 residues. Deletions cut 3 bases from V and 1 base from J, with 10 bases between. Germline CDR1 and CDR2: SGDLS and YYNGEE. The CDR3 DNA reads TGTGCCAGCAGCGCGGACAGCGGGAACACTGAAGCTTTCTTT. Protein sequence: CASSADSGNTEAFF.

The chain couples TRBV5-6 to TRBJ2-6, with a weak D call TRBD2 (6 bases). The V gene lost 5 bases and the J gene lost 12 bases, with 18 bases spanning the gap. Looked up from germline, CDR1 is SGHDT and CDR2 is YYEEEE. This CDR3 is 14 amino acids long. The CDR3 spells CASRKAGPTTVLTF. The CDR3 nucleotides read TGTGCCAGCAGGAAGGCGGGACCCACCACCGTCCTGACTTTC.

J is TRBJ1-2 and V is TRBV4-2, with D tentatively TRBD1 (5 bases). Trimming removed 0 bases at V and 4 bases at J, with 18 bases between. The CDR3 is 17 residues long. The germline gives CDR1 LGHNA, CDR2 YNFKEQ. The chain's CDR3 is CASSQEGSGQFIYGYTF. CDR3 nucleotide sequence: TGTGCCAGCAGCCAAGAAGGATCAGGGCAGTTCATCTATGGCTACACCTTC.

The chain links TRBV7-2 to TRBJ2-1; TRBD2 aligns across 7 bases. This CDR3 region has 15 residues. J lost 2 bases, V lost 2 bases, and 3 bases had no gene match. Germline V CDR1 and CDR2: SGHTA, FQGNSA. CDR3 DNA sequence: TGTGCCAGCAGCTTAAGCGGGGCCCCCTACAATGAGCAGTTCTTC. Translated: CASSLSGAPYNEQFF.

V and J are TRBV24-1 and TRBJ1-1, with D perhaps matching TRBD1 (5 bases). Per germline, CDR1 KGHDR and CDR2 SFDVKD. The CDR3 is made up of 15 amino acids. V was clipped by 7 bases and J by 3 bases, with 17 bases between them. CDR3 amino acids: CATSGTHEGHTEAFF. The CDR3 bases are TGTGCCACCAGCGGGACCCACGAGGGGCACACTGAAGCTTTCTTT.

The chain has TRBV5-4 and TRBJ2-1, with 9 positions matching TRBD1. The germline gives CDR1 SGHNT, CDR2 YYREEE (reference sequence). CDR3 size: 15 residues. V trimming: 4 bases; J trimming: 6 bases; junction bases outside the gene matches: 8. The CDR3 loop reads CASSIPGQGVNEQFF. CDR3 DNA: TGTGCCAGCAGCATCCCGGGACAGGGAGTCAATGAGCAGTTCTTC.

The chain couples TRBV11-3 to TRBJ2-1; 12 bases are a match to TRBD2. CDR1 is SGHNT, CDR2 YENEEA, per germline. V gave up 2 bases and J gave up 7 bases; unmatched junction bases: 0. This CDR3 comprises 14 residues. Here the CDR3 reads CASSLTSGGNEQFF. In nucleotides, the CDR3 is TGTGCCAGCAGCTTAACTAGCGGGGGGAATGAGCAGTTCTTC.